The present T cell receptor (beta chain) was sequenced within a study of blood T cell repertoires in COVID-19. Study overall: The origin of the acute and convalescent COVID-19 samples was the United States, Italy and Spain.

TCRdb's copy holds only in-frame clones and misses some; the assay was immunoSEQ multiplex PCR. The data show about 49,000 clones, about 85% seen once. This CDR3 spans 14 amino acids. Germline values: CDR1 MDHEN, CDR2 SYDVKM. Losses at the gene ends were 6 bases for V and 4 bases for J; bases not matched to a gene: 8. V gene TRBV28 combines with J gene TRBJ1-1; 7 bases fit TRBD1. The material sequenced was peripheral blood. The TCR was taken from a man aged 40-49 years with active COVID-19. CDR3 sequence: CASSLRGLGTEAFF. Written as DNA, the CDR3 is TGTGCCAGCAGCCTCAGGGGGTTAGGCACTGAAGCTTTCTTT.